Sequencing of this T cell receptor beta chain was carried out in a study of early T cells in non-severe SARS-CoV-2 infection. V lost 0 bases, J lost 5 bases, and 19 bases lay in between. CDR3 length: 17 residues. In germline, CDR1 is SGHDN, CDR2 FVKESK. Molecules of cDNA were individually given unique molecular identifiers that were attached to them. TCRdb re-analysed the 5' RACE reads in MiXCR, keeping a single row per CDR3 protein. The table includes about 110,000 distinct CDR3 sequences, around 10% detected once. This clonotype showed up just a few times. Its antigen is unknown. General study results and limits: Sequences matched to VDJdb favored anti-spike CD8 responses, while private and CD4 specificities were missed.

This receptor was taken from an adult who was a healthcare worker with PCR-confirmed SARS-CoV-2 infection or an uninfected control (not recorded which). Sequencing was carried out using whole blood. The chain recombines TRBV14 with TRBJ1-1, with D perhaps TRBD1 (5 bases). The CDR3 region is CASSQDGLGRERTEAFF. The CDR3 bases are TGTGCCAGCAGCCAAGACGGATTGGGCAGGGAGAGAACTGAAGCTTTCTTT.